The present entry profiles one T cell receptor (beta chain) with its context. Per the study methods: Cell counts per sample came from amplifying reference gene primers. Only in-frame clones appear in the TCRdb table, and some are missing; sequencing was by immunoSEQ multiplex PCR. That table gives V, J and clone size, and the DNA gave D and trimming. Among 250,000 to 350,000 clones listed, around 91% were seen once. The record originates from a study of blood T cell repertoires in COVID-19. On the study more broadly: Material from acute and convalescent COVID-19 was sourced from the United States, Italy and Spain. PBMCs, B-cell-depleted T cells, or T cells provided the cDNA or gDNA that made up the material.

Germline V gene data show CDR1 as SGHVS and CDR2 as FQNEAQ. The V end was cut by 5 bases, the J end by 5 bases, with 7 bases between. The CDR3 spans 12 residues. The sequence came from a woman in her sixties with acute or convalescent COVID-19. Sequenced: peripheral blood. The chain couples TRBV7-8 to TRBJ2-1; D gene uncertain. The CDR3 region has the DNA TGTGCCAGCAGCCCGGTTAACAATGAGCAGTTCTTC. Protein product: CASSPVNNEQFF.